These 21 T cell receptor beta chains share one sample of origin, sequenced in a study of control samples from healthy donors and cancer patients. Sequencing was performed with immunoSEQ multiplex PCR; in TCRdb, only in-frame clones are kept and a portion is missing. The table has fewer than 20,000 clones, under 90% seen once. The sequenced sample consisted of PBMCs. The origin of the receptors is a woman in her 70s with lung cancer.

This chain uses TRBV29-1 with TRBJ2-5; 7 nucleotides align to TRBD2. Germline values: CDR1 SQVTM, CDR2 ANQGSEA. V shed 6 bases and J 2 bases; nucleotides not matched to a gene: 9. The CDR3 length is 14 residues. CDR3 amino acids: CSVPWGGIQETQYF. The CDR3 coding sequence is TGCAGCGTCCCCTGGGGGGGAATACAAGAGACCCAGTACTTC.

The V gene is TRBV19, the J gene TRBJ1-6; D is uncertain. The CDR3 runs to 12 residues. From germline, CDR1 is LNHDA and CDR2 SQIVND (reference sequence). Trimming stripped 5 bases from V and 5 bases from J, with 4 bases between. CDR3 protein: CASSGDNSPLHF. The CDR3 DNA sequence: TGTGCCAGTAGTGGGGATAATTCACCCCTCCACTTT.

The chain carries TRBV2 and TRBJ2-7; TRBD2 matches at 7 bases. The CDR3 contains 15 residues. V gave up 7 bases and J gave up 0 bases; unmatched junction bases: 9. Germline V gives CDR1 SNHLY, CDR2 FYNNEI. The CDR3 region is CASTLGGSRSYEQYF. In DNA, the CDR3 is TGTGCCAGCACCCTCGGGGGGAGCCGCTCCTACGAGCAGTACTTC.

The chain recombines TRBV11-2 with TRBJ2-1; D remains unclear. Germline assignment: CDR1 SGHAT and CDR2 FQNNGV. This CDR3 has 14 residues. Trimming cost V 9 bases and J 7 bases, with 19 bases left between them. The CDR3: CASGLVGEYNEQFF. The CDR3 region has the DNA TGTGCCAGTGGGTTGGTAGGAGAATATAATGAGCAGTTCTTC.

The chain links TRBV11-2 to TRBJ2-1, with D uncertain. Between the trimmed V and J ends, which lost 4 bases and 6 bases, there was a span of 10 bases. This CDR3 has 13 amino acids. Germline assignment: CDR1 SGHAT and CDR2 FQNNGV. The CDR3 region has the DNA TGTGCCAGCAGCTCACCTTACAGCAATGAGCAGTTCTTC. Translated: CASSSPYSNEQFF.

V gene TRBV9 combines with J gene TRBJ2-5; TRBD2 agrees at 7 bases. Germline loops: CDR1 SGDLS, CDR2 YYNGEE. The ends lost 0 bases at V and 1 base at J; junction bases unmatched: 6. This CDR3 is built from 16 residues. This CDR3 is CASSVDSSGRQETQYF. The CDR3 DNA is TGTGCCAGCAGCGTAGACTCTAGCGGCCGCCAAGAGACCCAGTACTTC.

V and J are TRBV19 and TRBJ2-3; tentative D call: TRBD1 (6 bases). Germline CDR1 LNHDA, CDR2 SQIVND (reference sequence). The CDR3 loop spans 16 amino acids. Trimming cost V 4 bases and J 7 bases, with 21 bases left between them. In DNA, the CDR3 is TGTGCCAGTAGTAGCCGGGACACTGAGGAAATTTATACGCAGTATTTT. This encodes CASSSRDTEEIYTQYF.

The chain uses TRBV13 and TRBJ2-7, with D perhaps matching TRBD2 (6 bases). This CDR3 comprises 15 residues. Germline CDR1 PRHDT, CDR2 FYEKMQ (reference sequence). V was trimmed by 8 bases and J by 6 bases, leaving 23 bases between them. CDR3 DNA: TGTGCCAGCGCCCCGCCGTGGCCAGCGGAGGGCGAGCAGTACTTC. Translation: CASAPPWPAEGEQYF.

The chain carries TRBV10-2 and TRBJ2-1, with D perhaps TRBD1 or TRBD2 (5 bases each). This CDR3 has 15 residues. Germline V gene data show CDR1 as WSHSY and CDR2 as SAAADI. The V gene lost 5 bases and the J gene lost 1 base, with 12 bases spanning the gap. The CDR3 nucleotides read TGCGCCAGCAGTCCTGGGACGCCATCCTACAATGAGCAGTTCTTC. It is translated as CASSPGTPSYNEQFF.

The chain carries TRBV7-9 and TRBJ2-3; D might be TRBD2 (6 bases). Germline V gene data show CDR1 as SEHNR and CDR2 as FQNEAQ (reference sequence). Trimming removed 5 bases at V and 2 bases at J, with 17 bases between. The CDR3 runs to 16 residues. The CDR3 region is CASSPGRLGDTDTQYF. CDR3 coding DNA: TGTGCCAGCAGCCCTGGGAGGTTGGGAGACACAGATACGCAGTATTTT.

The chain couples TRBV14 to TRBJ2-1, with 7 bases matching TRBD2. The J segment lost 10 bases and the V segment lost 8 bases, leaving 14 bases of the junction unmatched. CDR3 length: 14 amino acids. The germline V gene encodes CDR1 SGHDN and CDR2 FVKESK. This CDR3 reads CASRGEGKRHEQFF. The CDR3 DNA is TGTGCCAGCCGAGGGGAGGGTAAGAGGCACGAGCAGTTCTTC.

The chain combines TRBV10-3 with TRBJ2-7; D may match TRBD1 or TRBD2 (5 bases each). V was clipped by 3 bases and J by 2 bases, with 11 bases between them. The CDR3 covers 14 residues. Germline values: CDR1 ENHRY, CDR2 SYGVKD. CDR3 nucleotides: TGTGCCATCAGTGATCAGGGACCAGCCTACGAGCAGTACTTC. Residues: CAISDQGPAYEQYF.

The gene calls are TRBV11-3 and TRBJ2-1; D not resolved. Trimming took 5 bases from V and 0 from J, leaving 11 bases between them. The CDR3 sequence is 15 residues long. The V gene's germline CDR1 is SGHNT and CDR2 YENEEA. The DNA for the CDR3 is TGTGCCAGCAGCGATGGCGGTAGCTCCTACAATGAGCAGTTCTTC. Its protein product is CASSDGGSSYNEQFF.

The CDR3 DNA reads TGTGCCAGTAGTGGACGGGCTAGCACCGGGGAGCTGTTTTTT. It encodes CASSGRASTGELFF. The V gene is TRBV19, the J gene TRBJ2-2; D ambiguous. From germline, CDR1 is LNHDA and CDR2 SQIVND (reference sequence). V lost 5 bases to trimming and J lost 4 bases, with 11 bases between them. There are 14 residues in the CDR3.

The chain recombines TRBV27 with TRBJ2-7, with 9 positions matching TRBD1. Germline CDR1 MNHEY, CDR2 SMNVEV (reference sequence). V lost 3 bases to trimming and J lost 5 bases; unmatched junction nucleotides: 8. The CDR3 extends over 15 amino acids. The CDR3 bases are TGTGCCAGCAGTTTTGGGACAGGGCGGGTCCACGAGCAGTACTTC. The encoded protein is CASSFGTGRVHEQYF.

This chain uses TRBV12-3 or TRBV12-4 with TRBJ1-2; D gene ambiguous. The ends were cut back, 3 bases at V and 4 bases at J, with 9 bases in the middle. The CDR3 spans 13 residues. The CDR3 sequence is CASSFGRAYGYTF. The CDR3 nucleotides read TGTGCCAGCAGTTTTGGTAGGGCCTATGGCTACACCTTC.

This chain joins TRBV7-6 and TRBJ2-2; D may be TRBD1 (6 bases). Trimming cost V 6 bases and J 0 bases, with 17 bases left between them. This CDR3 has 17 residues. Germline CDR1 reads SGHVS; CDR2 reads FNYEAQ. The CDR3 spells CASSLSIWTANTGELFF. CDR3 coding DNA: TGTGCCAGCAGTTTATCGATATGGACAGCGAACACCGGGGAGCTGTTTTTT.

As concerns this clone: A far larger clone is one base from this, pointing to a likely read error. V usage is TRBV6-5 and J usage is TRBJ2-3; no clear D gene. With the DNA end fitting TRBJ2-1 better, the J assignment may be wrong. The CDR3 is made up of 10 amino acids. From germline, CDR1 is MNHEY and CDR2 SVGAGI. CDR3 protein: CATYYNEQFF. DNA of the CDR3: TGCGCCACTTACTACAATGAGCAGTTCTTC.

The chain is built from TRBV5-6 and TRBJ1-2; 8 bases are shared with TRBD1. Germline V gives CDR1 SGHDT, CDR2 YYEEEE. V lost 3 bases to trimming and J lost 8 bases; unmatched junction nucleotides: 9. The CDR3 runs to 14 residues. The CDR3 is CASSSALDRAGYTF. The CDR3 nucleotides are TGTGCCAGCAGCTCAGCTCTGGACAGGGCAGGCTACACCTTC.

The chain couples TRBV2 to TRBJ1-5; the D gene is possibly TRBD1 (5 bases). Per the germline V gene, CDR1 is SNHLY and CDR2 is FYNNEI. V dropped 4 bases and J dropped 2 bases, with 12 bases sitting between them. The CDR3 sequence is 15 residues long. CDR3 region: CASSGGRRGNQPQHF. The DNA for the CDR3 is TGTGCCAGCAGTGGGGGCCGGAGGGGCAATCAGCCCCAGCATTTT. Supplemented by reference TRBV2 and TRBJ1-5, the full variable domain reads EPEVTQTPSHQVTQMGQEVILRCVPISNHLYFYWYRQILGQKVEFLVSFYNNEISEKSEIFDDQFSVERPDGSNFTLKIRSTKLEDSAMYFCASSGGRRGNQPQHFGDGTRLSIL.

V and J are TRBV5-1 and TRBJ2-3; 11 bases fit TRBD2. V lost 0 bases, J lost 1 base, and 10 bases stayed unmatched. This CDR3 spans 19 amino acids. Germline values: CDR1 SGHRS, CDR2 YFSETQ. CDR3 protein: CASSLDPSSGRAGTDTQYF. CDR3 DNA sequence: TGCGCCAGCAGCTTGGACCCTAGTAGCGGGAGGGCCGGCACAGATACGCAGTATTTT.